This T cell receptor beta chain was identified in a study of blood T cell repertoires in COVID-19. Across the study: Sites in the United States, Italy and Spain provided acute and convalescent COVID-19 samples. PBMCs, B-cell-depleted T cells, or T cells were the source of the cDNA or gDNA that made up the material.

This CDR3 is 17 amino acids long. Trimming took off 4 bases at V and 2 bases at J, with 15 bases between the two ends. Germline CDR1 reads MNHNS; CDR2 reads SASEGT. Under the authors' procedure: Cell counts per sample came from amplifying reference gene primers. The assay was immunoSEQ multiplex PCR, and TCRdb's table has in-frame clones only and misses some. Clonal size and the V and J genes are those of that table, whereas D and trimming came from the DNA. Of roughly 230,000 clones listed, roughly four fifths are singletons. Material for sequencing was peripheral blood. The source is a man aged 50 to 59 with active or convalescent COVID-19. The chain couples TRBV6-1 to TRBJ2-6, with a possible D match to TRBD1 (6 bases). CDR3 sequence: CASSGIGGIAGANVLTF. The CDR3 DNA reads TGTGCCAGCAGTGGGATAGGGGGTATTGCTGGGGCCAACGTCCTGACTTTC.